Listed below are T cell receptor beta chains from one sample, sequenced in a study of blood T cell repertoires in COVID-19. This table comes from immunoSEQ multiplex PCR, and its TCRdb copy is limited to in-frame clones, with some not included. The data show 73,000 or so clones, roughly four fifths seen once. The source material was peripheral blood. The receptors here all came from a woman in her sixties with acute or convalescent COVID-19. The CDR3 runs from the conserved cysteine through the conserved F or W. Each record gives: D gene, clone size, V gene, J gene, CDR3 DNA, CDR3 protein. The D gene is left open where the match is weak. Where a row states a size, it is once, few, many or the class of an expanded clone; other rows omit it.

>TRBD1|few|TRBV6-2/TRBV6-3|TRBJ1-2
TGTGCCAGCAGTAAACCGGGACAGGTCTATGGCTACACCTTC
CASSKPGQVYGYTF
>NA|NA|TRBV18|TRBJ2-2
TGTGCCAGCTCTCCCGAGACTAACACCGGGGAGCTGTTTTTT
CASSPETNTGELFF
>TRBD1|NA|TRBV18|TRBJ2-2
TGTGCCAGCTCTCTGGACAGGGCGCCCGGGGAGCTGTTTTTT
CASSLDRAPGELFF
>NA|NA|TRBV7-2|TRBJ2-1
TGTGCCAGCAGCCTCTCGTTGGGGCCGGTAACGGCTGAGCAGTTCTTC
CASSLSLGPVTAEQFF
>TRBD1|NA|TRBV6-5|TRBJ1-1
TGTGCCAGCAGACTACTAGGACAGGGGCCTGAAGCTTTCTTT
CASRLLGQGPEAFF
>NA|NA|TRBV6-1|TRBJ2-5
TGTGCCAGCAGTGAACGTTCACGGGGGAATGGAGAGACCCAGTACTTC
CASSERSRGNGETQYF
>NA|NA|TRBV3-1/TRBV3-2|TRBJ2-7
TGTGCCAGCAGCCTCCTAGGTGGATACGAGCAGTACTTC
CASSLLGGYEQYF
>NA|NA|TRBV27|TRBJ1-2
TGTGCAGTCAGGGGCGGCTATGGCTACACCTTC
CAVRGGYGYTF
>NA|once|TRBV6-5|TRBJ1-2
TGTGCCAGCAGTTATGGCGGGGGGCGGCAGAACTATGGCTACACCTTC
CASSYGGGRQNYGYTF
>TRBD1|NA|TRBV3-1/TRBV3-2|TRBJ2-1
TGTGCCAGCAGCCCGAGACAGGGCAATGAGCAGTTCTTC
CASSPRQGNEQFF
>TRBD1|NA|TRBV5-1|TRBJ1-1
TGCGCCAGCAGCCTCGTCCCGGGACAGGGAGAAGCTTTCTTT
CASSLVPGQGEAFF
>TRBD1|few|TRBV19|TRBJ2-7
TGTGCCAGTAGTATAGCCGGGACAGTAGGAAACGAGCAGTACTTC
CASSIAGTVGNEQYF
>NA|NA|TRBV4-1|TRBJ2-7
TGCGCCAGCAGCCAAGGCGCGGGGAGAGCCTACGAGCAGTACTTC
CASSQGAGRAYEQYF
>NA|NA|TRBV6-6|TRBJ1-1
TGTGCCAGCAGTATAATGGGGGCAGGCACTGAAGCTTTCTTT
CASSIMGAGTEAFF
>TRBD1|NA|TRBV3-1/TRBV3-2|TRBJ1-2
TGTGCCAGCAGCCCGGACAGGGGGGATGGCTACACCTTC
CASSPDRGDGYTF
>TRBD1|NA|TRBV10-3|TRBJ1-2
TGTGCCATCAGTGGACGGACAGGGGACGATTTTAACTATGGCTACACCTTC
CAISGRTGDDFNYGYTF
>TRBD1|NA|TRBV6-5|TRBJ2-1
TGTGCCAGCAGACCCGGGACAGGGGGCGGAAATGAGCAGTTCTTC
CASRPGTGGGNEQFF
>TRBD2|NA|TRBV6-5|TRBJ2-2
TGTGCCAGCACCGGGGGGGCAAATGAGGCCGGGGAGCTGTTTTTT
CASTGGANEAGELFF
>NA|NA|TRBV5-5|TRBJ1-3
TGTGCCAGCAGCCACGGGAACAGGGCTGGAAACACCATATATTTT
CASSHGNRAGNTIYF
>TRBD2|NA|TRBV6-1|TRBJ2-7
TGTGCCAGCAGTGAAAGGACTAGCGGGGGCGCGGGCGAGCAGTACTTC
CASSERTSGGAGEQYF
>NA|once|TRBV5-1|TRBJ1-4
TGCGCCAGCAGCTTGACCCAAGCCGGAGGGGCTAAACTGTTTTTT
CASSLTQAGGAKLFF
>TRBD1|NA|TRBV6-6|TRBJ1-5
TGTGCCAGCAGTCGGACAGGGAGCTCATGGGGCCACAATCAGCCCCAGCATTTT
CASSRTGSSWGHNQPQHF
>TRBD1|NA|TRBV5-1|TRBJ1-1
TGCGCCAGCAGCTCGGGACAGGTGACTTCAGCTTTCTTT
CASSSGQVTSAFF
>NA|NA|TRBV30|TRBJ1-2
TGTGCCTCGACGGGGAGCCAATTTACCTACACCTTC
CASTGSQFTYTF
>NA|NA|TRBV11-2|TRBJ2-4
TGTGCCAGCAGCACCCCGACAGAAAACATTCAGTACTTC
CASSTPTENIQYF
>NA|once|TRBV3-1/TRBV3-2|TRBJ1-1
TGTGCCAGCAGCCAAGAGTTTGGGGGAGGGGAGGGAACTGAAGCTTTCTTT
CASSQEFGGGEGTEAFF
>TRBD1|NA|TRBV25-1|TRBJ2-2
TGTGCCAGCAGTGACGACAGGGTAGGGGGCGGGGAGCTGTTTTTT
CASSDDRVGGGELFF
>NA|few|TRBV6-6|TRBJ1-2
TGTGCCAGCAGTTCCCAGGCTAACTATGGCTACACCTTC
CASSSQANYGYTF
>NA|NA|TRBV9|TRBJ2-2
TGTGCCAGCAGCGTCACAGGGGGGGGCACCGGGGAGCTGTTTTTT
CASSVTGGGTGELFF
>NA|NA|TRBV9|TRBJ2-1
TGTGCCAGCAGCGCCCTCACTAGCCGCAATGAGCAGTTCTTC
CASSALTSRNEQFF
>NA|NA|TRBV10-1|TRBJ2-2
TGCGCCAGCAGGGACACCTACACCGGGGAGCTGTTTTTT
CASRDTYTGELFF
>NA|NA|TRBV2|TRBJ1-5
TGTGCCAGCAGTGTGAGGGTCAGCAATCAGCCCCAGCATTTT
CASSVRVSNQPQHF
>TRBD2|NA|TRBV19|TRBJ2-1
TGTGCCAGTAGTACTAAGCGGGGGGGCCGCCATGAGCAGTTCTTC
CASSTKRGGRHEQFF
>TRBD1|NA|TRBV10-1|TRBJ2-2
TGCGCCAGCAGGGGGACAGGCCGAACCGGGGAGCTGTTTTTT
CASRGTGRTGELFF
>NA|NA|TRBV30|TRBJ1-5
TGTGCCTGGAGTGGGAGGTCTGCGACTCAGCCCCAGCATTTT
CAWSGRSATQPQHF
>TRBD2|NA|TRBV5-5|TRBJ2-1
TGTGCCAGCAGCTTGGATGGACTAGCTAACAATGAGCAGTTCTTC
CASSLDGLANNEQFF
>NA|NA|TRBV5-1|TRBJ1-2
TGCGCCAGCAGCACTCTTACAGGTGACTATGGCTACACCTTC
CASSTLTGDYGYTF
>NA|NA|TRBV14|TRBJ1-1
TGTGCCAGCAGCCTTAACAGTTTAAACACTGAAGCTTTCTTT
CASSLNSLNTEAFF
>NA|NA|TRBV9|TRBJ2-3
TGTGCCAGCAGCGTACTAGGCCTGAAGGATACGCAGTATTTT
CASSVLGLKDTQYF
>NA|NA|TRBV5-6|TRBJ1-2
TGTGCCAGCAGCTCGGTGGACAGCTACACCTTC
CASSSVDSYTF
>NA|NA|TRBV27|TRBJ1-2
TGTGCCAGCGGGGGAGGTGGCGGTCCCTATGGCTACACCTTC
CASGGGGGPYGYTF
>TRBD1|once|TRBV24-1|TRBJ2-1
TGTGCCACCAGTGATCCCAGGGGGAGCTCCTACAATGAGCAGTTCTTC
CATSDPRGSSYNEQFF
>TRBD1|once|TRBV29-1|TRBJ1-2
TGCAGCGTCGATACAACAGGGGGCTATGGCTACACCTTC
CSVDTTGGYGYTF
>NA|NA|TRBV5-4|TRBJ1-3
TGTGCCACAGGGCCTGGAGGAAACACCATATATTTT
CATGPGGNTIYF
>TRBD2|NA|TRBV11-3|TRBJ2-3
TGTGCCAGCAGCTTAGGTCGCCTAGCGGGGGGCTTATCTGGAGATACGCAGTATTTT
CASSLGRLAGGLSGDTQYF
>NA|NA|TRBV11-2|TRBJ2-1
TGTGCCAGCAGCCCTGGACAGCCTGAGTTCTTC
CASSPGQPEFF
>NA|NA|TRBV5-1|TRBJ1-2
TGCGCCAGCAGCTCCCAGCCCCCTTCTAGCTATGGCTACACCTTC
CASSSQPPSSYGYTF
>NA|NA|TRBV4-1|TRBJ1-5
TGCGCCAGCAGCCAAGAAGTCGCGGGATGGCCCCAGCATTTT
CASSQEVAGWPQHF
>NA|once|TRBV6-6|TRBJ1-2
TGTGCCACGACGGGAAATAACTATGGCTACACCTTC
CATTGNNYGYTF
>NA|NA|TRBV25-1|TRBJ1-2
TGTGCCAGCAGTGAATTCGGCTATGGCTACACCTTC
CASSEFGYGYTF
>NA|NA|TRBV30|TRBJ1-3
TGTGCCTGGAGTGTACAGGCGGGGTCTGGAAACACCATATATTTT
CAWSVQAGSGNTIYF
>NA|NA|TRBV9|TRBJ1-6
TGTGCCAGCAGCGTCCAAACAGGGACCCCCTTCGATAATTCACCCCTCCACTTT
CASSVQTGTPFDNSPLHF
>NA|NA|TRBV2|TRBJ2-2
TGTGCCAGCAGTGACAGGGGCACCGGGGAGCTGTTTTTT
CASSDRGTGELFF
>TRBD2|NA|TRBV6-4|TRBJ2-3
TGTGCCAGCAGTGATGGGACTAGCGGGGGCACAGATACGCAGTATTTT
CASSDGTSGGTDTQYF
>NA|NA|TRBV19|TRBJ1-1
TGTGCCAGTAGTCGACAGCCTGAAGCTTTCTTT
CASSRQPEAFF